The 9 T cell receptor beta chains given below trace back to one sample, sequenced in a study of a mutant IDH1 vaccine in newly diagnosed glioma. Sequencing used immunoSEQ multiplex PCR; TCRdb keeps in-frame clones, though not all of them. The top ten clones hold less than 0.65% of a sample with about 98,000 clones, 70% to 90% of them seen once. The time point is: baseline, week 1 (first vaccination visit). As for treatment: pre-vaccination baseline after standard-of-care therapy. The input for sequencing was PBMCs, taken from a glioma patient treated with radiotherapy, temozolomide or both. All receptors derive from a woman aged 50 to 60 with glioma.

The chain employs TRBV9 and TRBJ1-4; 8 nucleotides line up with TRBD1. The germline V gene encodes CDR1 SGDLS and CDR2 YYNGEE. V lost 4 bases to trimming and J lost 7 bases; unmatched junction nucleotides: 9. The CDR3 is 15 residues long. CDR3 nucleotide sequence: TGTGCCAGCAGCTCGTCAGGGGGCCCGGGTGAAAAACTGTTTTTT. This gives the protein CASSSSGGPGEKLFF.

The gene calls are TRBV10-2 and TRBJ2-5, with a weak D call TRBD1 (7 bases). The J call is uncertain, as TRBJ2-7 better fits the DNA end. CDR1 is WSHSY and CDR2 is SAAADI in the germline V gene. The CDR3 spans 14 residues. CDR3 sequence: CASREGQSYYEQYF. Written as DNA, the CDR3 is TGCGCCAGCAGGGAGGGACAGAGCTACTACGAGCAGTACTTC.

V is TRBV5-6 and J is TRBJ2-1; D unresolved. Germline-derived CDR1 and CDR2 are SGHDT and YYEEEE. CDR3 length: 11 amino acids. Trimming removed 4 bases at V and 6 bases at J, with 5 bases between. The CDR3 reads CASSGSNEQFF. Here the CDR3 DNA reads TGTGCCAGCAGCGGCTCCAATGAGCAGTTCTTC.

The chain carries TRBV27 and TRBJ2-6; unclear D gene. Deletions cut 8 bases from V and 13 bases from J, with 6 bases between. Germline V gene lookup returns CDR1 MNHEY and CDR2 SMNVEV (reference sequence). The CDR3 is 9 residues long. CDR3 loop: CASLGVLTF. CDR3 in DNA: TGTGCCAGCCTCGGGGTCCTGACTTTC. The full variable domain, its missing parts supplied by reference TRBV27 and TRBJ2-6, is EAQVTQNPRYLITVTGKKLTVTCSQNMNHEYMSWYRQDPGLGLRQIYYSMNVEVTDKGDVPEGYKVSRKEKRNFPLILESPSPNQTSLYFCASLGVLTFGAGSRLTVL.

The genes are TRBV2 and TRBJ1-4, with 8 bases aligning to TRBD1. CDR1 is SNHLY, CDR2 FYNNEI, per germline. V shed 5 bases and J 8 bases; nucleotides not matched to a gene: 10. The CDR3 is made up of 15 amino acids. The CDR3 coding sequence is TGTGCCAGCAGTTATCGCAGGGGGCGAGACGAAAAACTGTTTTTT. This sequence encodes CASSYRRGRDEKLFF.

This clone appeared once. The CDR3 reads CASSRWVEDTQYF. The CDR3 coding sequence is TGTGCCAGCTCACGTTGGGTGGAAGATACGCAGTATTTT. The chain combines TRBV18 with TRBJ2-3; D is unresolved. Trimming cost V 4 bases and J 5 bases, with 10 bases left between them. CDR3 length equals 13 residues. Germline CDR1 and CDR2: KGHSH and LQKENI.

The DNA for the CDR3 is TGTGCCAGCAGTTTAAGTGACACCTTAAACTATGGCTACACCTTC. Translation: CASSLSDTLNYGYTF. The V gene is TRBV28, the J gene TRBJ1-2, with D hard to call. The CDR3 totals 15 residues. The V end was cut by 2 bases, the J end by 2 bases, with 12 bases between. Per germline, CDR1 MDHEN and CDR2 SYDVKM.

The chain joins TRBV5-5 to TRBJ2-5; tentatively, D is TRBD1 or TRBD2 (5 bases each). The CDR3 runs to 13 residues. Trimming took off 4 bases at V and 1 base at J, with 8 bases between the two ends. Germline V gives CDR1 SGHKS, CDR2 YYEKEE (reference sequence). In nucleotides, the CDR3 is TGTGCCAGCAGCAGGGACCTCCAAGAGACCCAGTACTTC. It yields the protein CASSRDLQETQYF.

The CDR3 DNA follows: TGCGCCAGCATTGGTAGCGGGAGGGTTTTCTCCTACAATGAGCAGTTCTTC. It encodes CASIGSGRVFSYNEQFF. The chain links TRBV10-2 to TRBJ2-1; 11 bases agree with TRBD2. The V and J ends lost 7 bases and 0 bases, in that order; junction bases with no gene match: 8. The CDR3 consists of 17 residues. The germline V gene has CDR1 WSHSY and CDR2 SAAADI.